The rows below give T cell receptor beta chains drawn from one sample of a study of prognosis after radiotherapy for stage I lung cancer. TCRdb called the multiplex PCR reads again in MiXCR, with one record for every CDR3 protein. The sample consists of around 31,000 distinct CDR3 sequences, about 30% of them appearing once. The sample consisted of PBMCs, taken before or after stereotactic body radiation therapy (not recorded which). The origin of the receptors is a donor aged 50 or older with non-small cell lung cancer. Both conserved end residues are part of each CDR3. D genes are given only for firm matches.

TRBV6-1,TRBJ1-2,14,.,CASISTGPNYCYTF
TRBV24-1,TRBJ2-1,14,TRBD2,CATSVRLAGHEQFF
TRBV6-1,TRBJ2-7,16,TRBD2,CASIFPWTSGGYEQYF
TRBV6-1,TRBJ2-2,14,.,CASRGRPNTGELFF
TRBV9,TRBJ2-4,15,.,CASSVEGGAKNIQYF
TRBV28,TRBJ2-7,14,TRBD1,CASNQLQGLYEQYF
TRBV12-3/TRBV12-4,TRBJ1-2,13,TRBD1,CASSLGDSYGYTF
TRBV24-1,TRBJ2-2,14,TRBD1,CATSTGVGGWELFF
TRBV20-1,TRBJ2-2,13,.,CSDRPPNTGELFF
TRBV20-1,TRBJ2-5,14,TRBD1,CSARRTGEEGTQYF
TRBV2,TRBJ2-3,16,.,CASSEISVSSTDTQYF
TRBV5-1,TRBJ2-3,17,TRBD2,CASSPRPRQGGTDTQYF
TRBV28,TRBJ1-2,14,TRBD1,CASSSPDRGGGYTF
TRBV6-1,TRBJ2-3,15,TRBD2,CASSDVAGGPDTQYF
TRBV6-1,TRBJ2-3,14,.,CASSDQGGTDTQYF
TRBV5-8,TRBJ1-5,11,.,CASSFEVAQHF
TRBV7-9,TRBJ1-2,13,.,CASSPKGGYGYTF
TRBV10-3,TRBJ2-7,15,.,CAISGGRTGRDEQYF
TRBV12-3/TRBV12-4,TRBJ2-7,14,TRBD1,CASRRQGATYEQYF
TRBV7-9,TRBJ2-3,18,TRBD1,CASSLALIGTGVTDTQYF